The 3 T cell receptor beta chains in this list originate from one sample, sequenced in a study of shared clonotypes between healthy human individuals. Naivety among CD8 cells was defined by CD45RO negativity and positive CCR7 selection, thereby excluding terminally differentiated effector memory CD45RA+ cells. The repertoire was sequenced with immunoSEQ multiplex PCR; TCRdb's copy has only in-frame clones and lacks some. The sample has around 2,000,000 clones; over 85% are singletons. Sequenced sample: naive CD8+ T cells sorted from blood. All receptors come from a man between 18 and 29 years old in good health.

This clone was picked up one time. The V gene is TRBV7-3, the J gene TRBJ2-7, with 10 bases identical to TRBD1. Trimming cost V 5 bases and J 6 bases; bases outside gene matches: 10. There are 15 residues in the CDR3. Germline V CDR1 and CDR2: SGHTA, FQGTGA. CDR3 amino acids: CASSPNPGQGGEQYF. The CDR3 DNA follows: TGTGCCAGCAGCCCAAACCCCGGACAGGGGGGCGAGCAGTACTTC.

The chain combines TRBV27 with TRBJ2-7; D gene ambiguous. This CDR3 is built from 14 residues. Trimming pared 3 bases from V and 5 bases from J, leaving 14 bases between. Germline V CDR1 and CDR2: MNHEY, SMNVEV (reference sequence). CDR3 residues: CASSLVGSVNEQYF. DNA for the CDR3: TGTGCCAGCAGTTTGGTGGGGTCCGTGAACGAGCAGTACTTC.

This sequence joins TRBV9 and TRBJ2-1; TRBD2 is a possible D gene (5 bases). Germline CDR1 and CDR2: SGDLS and YYNGEE. Between the trimmed V and J ends, which lost 0 bases and 9 bases, there was a span of 10 bases. This CDR3 has 13 amino acids. The CDR3 protein is CASSVATRGEQFF. The CDR3 DNA reads TGTGCCAGCAGCGTAGCTACTCGGGGTGAGCAGTTCTTC.